Below, 14 T cell receptor beta chains from the same sample are listed, as sequenced in a study of cytomegalovirus exposure and HLA in healthy donors. Primers for the PCR totalled 60 Vbeta and 13 Jbeta. The method was immunoSEQ multiplex PCR; TCRdb's version includes in-frame clones alone and lacks a portion of them. The sample carries about 160,000 clones, 77% recorded once. Sequencing was done on a sample of PBMCs. All receptors come from a man between 45 and 60 years old in good health and CMV-seropositive.

CDR3 residues: CASRTTGGRNTEAFF. As DNA, the CDR3 is TGTGCCAGTAGAACTACAGGGGGCCGGAACACTGAAGCTTTCTTT. The rearrangement links TRBV19 to TRBJ1-1; 9 positions match TRBD1. With V trimmed by 6 bases and J by 1 base, 6 bases remained unmatched. The CDR3 spans 15 residues. Per the germline V gene, CDR1 is LNHDA and CDR2 is SQIVND (reference sequence).

The CDR3 region is CASSQGGRGYTF. CDR3 bases: TGTGCCAGCAGCCAAGGCGGTCGTGGCTACACCTTC. The chain recombines TRBV4-2 with TRBJ1-2, with D uncertain. CDR1 is LGHNA and CDR2 is YNFKEQ in the germline V gene. Trimming took 1 base from V and 7 from J, leaving 7 bases between them. CDR3 length equals 12 residues.

V usage is TRBV7-8 and J usage is TRBJ1-5, with D unclear. Germline V gene data show CDR1 as SGHVS and CDR2 as FQNEAQ. V lost 5 bases and J lost 5, with 13 bases in between. The CDR3 contains 14 residues. The CDR3 DNA is TGTGCCAGCAGCAAGAGGAGGGCCGATCAGCCCCAGCATTTT. Translating gives CASSKRRADQPQHF.

This chain links TRBV18 with TRBJ2-7; 8 bases are shared with TRBD2. The CDR3 is 14 residues long. V was pared by 3 bases and J by 2 bases, with 3 bases of the junction left unmatched. CDR1 and CDR2 from the germline V gene are KGHSH and LQKENI. The CDR3 bases are TGTGCCAGCTCACCGTCGGGGGGGCCCTACGAGCAGTACTTC. Its protein product is CASSPSGGPYEQYF.

This rearrangement joins TRBV10-2 to TRBJ2-5, with 8 bases identical to TRBD1. Trimming at V came to 10 bases and at J to 5 bases, leaving 6 bases not matched to a gene. This CDR3 region has 12 residues. The germline gives CDR1 WSHSY, CDR2 SAAADI. In DNA, the CDR3 is TGCGCCACCAAACAGGGGGTGGAGACCCAGTACTTC. As protein: CATKQGVETQYF.

V is TRBV6-5 and J is TRBJ1-2; 7 bases fit TRBD1. V gave up 2 bases and J gave up 5 bases; unmatched junction bases: 5. The germline gives CDR1 MNHEY, CDR2 SVGAGI. This CDR3 has 14 amino acids. The DNA for the CDR3 is TGTGCCAGCAGTTACAGGGGGCGCCGGTATGGCTACACCTTC. This sequence encodes CASSYRGRRYGYTF.

This sequence joins TRBV28 and TRBJ1-1, with a tentative D call TRBD1 (5 bases). CDR1 and CDR2 from the germline V gene are MDHEN and SYDVKM. The CDR3 runs 13 residues. The germline V and J ends were trimmed by 7 bases and 4 bases, with 13 bases remaining between them. The CDR3, as DNA: TGTGCCAGCACTTACGGGGGTGGCACTGAAGCTTTCTTT. It specifies CASTYGGGTEAFF.

The chain couples TRBV4-3 to TRBJ1-1; TRBD1 matches 9 bases. After removal of 4 bases from V and 10 bases from J, the junction contained 7 bases not matched to a gene. The CDR3 is 13 residues long. CDR1 and CDR2 from the germline V gene are LGHNA and YSLEER. CDR3 region: CASSLKETGGAFF. The CDR3 region has the DNA TGCGCCAGCAGCCTTAAGGAGACAGGGGGAGCTTTCTTT.

In this sample, this clone turned up a few times. This chain uses TRBV10-3 with TRBJ2-2; 10 positions agree with TRBD2. CDR3 length: 15 residues. Unmatched junction bases numbered 7, after V lost 8 bases and J lost 4 bases. Germline V lookup: CDR1 ENHRY, CDR2 SYGVKD. The CDR3 DNA sequence: TGTGCCATCGGTCTAGCGGGGGCCCTCACCGGGGAGCTGTTTTTT. Encoded protein: CAIGLAGALTGELFF.

In DNA, the CDR3 is TGTGCCAGCAGCCAAGGACAGGGGCTTCAGCCCCAGCATTTT. This codes for CASSQGQGLQPQHF. This chain joins TRBV7-9 and TRBJ1-5, with 9 nucleotides matching TRBD1. Looked up from germline, CDR1 is SEHNR and CDR2 is FQNEAQ (reference sequence). V shed 5 bases and J 6 bases; nucleotides not matched to a gene: 5. The length of the CDR3 is 14 residues.

This chain uses TRBV6-5 with TRBJ2-7; TRBD2 might be the D (7 bases). Per the germline V gene, CDR1 is MNHEY and CDR2 is SVGAGI. V shed 8 bases and J shed 5 bases, with 16 bases lying between them. This CDR3 has 13 amino acids. The CDR3 nucleotides read TGTGCCAGCGGGGGGGCCCAACGCCACGAGCAGTACTTC. It encodes CASGGAQRHEQYF.

V and J are TRBV9 and TRBJ1-1; D gene uncertain. The CDR3 is 13 amino acids. The V end lost 0 bases, the J end lost 8 bases, and 11 bases lay between the germline ends. Germline values: CDR1 SGDLS, CDR2 YYNGEE. CDR3 DNA sequence: TGTGCCAGCAGCGTAGTCGTGGCCCCCGAAGCTTTCTTT. Encoded protein: CASSVVVAPEAFF.

The rearrangement uses TRBV4-3 and TRBJ2-7, with 10 bases fitting TRBD1. The V gene's germline CDR1 is LGHNA and CDR2 YSLEER. The CDR3 contains 14 residues. The junction had 4 bases not matched to a gene; V was cut back by 3 bases and J by 5 bases. The CDR3 nucleotides are TGCGCCAGCAGCCACCAGACAGGGGGCGACGAGCAGTACTTC. This translates into CASSHQTGGDEQYF.

The V and J genes are TRBV7-3 and TRBJ2-2; 11 nucleotides line up with TRBD2. The CDR3 consists of 17 residues. Trimming took 4 bases from V and 3 from J; bases not matched to a gene: 7. CDR1 is SGHTA, CDR2 FQGTGA, per germline. CDR3 sequence reads: CASSSPSGGLHTGELFF. The CDR3 region has the DNA TGTGCCAGCAGCTCGCCTAGCGGGGGGCTCCACACCGGGGAGCTGTTTTTT.